This TCR beta chain appears in the sequencing data of a study of T cell changes during pregnancy in multiple sclerosis (dated 2019 in TCRdb). A note on the overall study: The study examined how the T cell repertoire changed over the course of pregnancy in women with multiple sclerosis.

Of note for this clone: The antigen it binds to is not known. Per-base quality was not reported, and no clone a single base away is much larger than it.

The CDR3 contains 16 residues, cysteine and phenylalanine counted. Only the CDR3 portion is preserved as DNA: 48 bases, with reading frame beginning at the first base. The junction shows trimming of 7 bases on V and 2 bases on J, plus 18 bases between the germline ends. The library was built by means of the immunoSEQ multiplex PCR assay. Held by TCRdb, this immuneACCESS table contains in-frame sequences only and omits some clones. Under half of the omission traces to an unresolved V gene where checked; the cause of the rest is unknown. This sample comprises roughly 100,000 clones, approximately 90% of them detected only once. The top ten clones comprise 0.75% to 0.95% of the sample.

This TCR was recovered from a female donor with multiple sclerosis, enrolled in a pregnancy study. The rearranged chain carries TRBV5-3 and TRBJ2-2; the D gene is perhaps TRBD2, from 6 matching bases. TRBV5-3 is assigned to the ORF class and has an uncertain function. Sample: peripheral blood, taken after pregnancy. The DNA reads TGTGCCAGAGGCCCAAATCAGCGGGCTAACACCGGGGAGCTGTTTTTT. Its amino acids are CARGPNQRANTGELFF.